This T cell receptor (beta chain) was retrieved from a study of T cell repertoires in cytomegalovirus infection. Whole-study context: Based on public TCR beta signatures, there were indications of CMV infection and of a matching HLA type.

With regard to this clonotype: Its antigen is as yet unknown.

From the reads, TCRdb called clonotypes with MiXCR, one entry per CDR3 protein. The sample includes 100,000 to 150,000 distinct CDR3 sequences, 30% to 40% of them seen just once. Study-level findings and limits: Public TCR beta family frequency separated CMV-and-HLA carriers, including in an independent cohort.

CDR1 is MDHEN, CDR2 SYDVKM, per germline. CDR3 length equals 16 residues. The junction had 6 bases not matched to a gene; V was cut back by 2 bases and J by 2 bases. The source of this sequence is a human donor in good health (CMV status not recorded). Some clones in this sample may be carry-over from other donors' samples. The sequenced sample was CD8+ T cells from cultured PBMCs, obtained from culture after CMV antigen stimulation. The chain carries TRBV28 and TRBJ2-3, with 8 bases matching TRBD2. CDR3 region: CASSLVAGGDTDTQYF. DNA for the CDR3: TGTGCCAGCAGTTTAGTGGCGGGGGGAGACACAGATACGCAGTATTTT.